What follows are 27 T cell receptor beta chains derived from one specimen sequenced in a study of long-term antiretroviral therapy in people with HIV. An immunoSEQ assay, version v3.0, was performed at survey level. Libraries were prepared by immunoSEQ multiplex PCR; TCRdb keeps only in-frame clonotypes and omits some of them. The sample shows some 20,000 clones, 65% to 85% of them seen only once. The starting material was unsorted PBMCs, obtained 2.3 years after starting antiretroviral therapy. These receptors were taken from a woman between 35 and 50 years old with HIV.

The gene calls are TRBV7-2 and TRBJ2-1, with TRBD2 as a possible D gene (7 bases). V shed 1 base and J shed 7 bases, with 17 bases lying between them. This CDR3 contains 16 residues. The germline V gene has CDR1 SGHTA and CDR2 FQGNSA. The DNA of the CDR3 is TGTGCCAGCAGCTTAGAGGGCGGGGGCTGGTTGAATGAGCAGTTCTTC. It translates to CASSLEGGGWLNEQFF.

The chain links TRBV11-2 to TRBJ2-7; perhaps TRBD1 as D (6 bases). V was cut by 5 bases and J by 0 bases, with 17 bases left in between. The CDR3 consists of 16 residues. Germline values: CDR1 SGHAT, CDR2 FQNNGV. This CDR3 is CASSLVGGVSSYEQYF. In DNA, the CDR3 is TGTGCCAGCAGCCTAGTAGGGGGAGTAAGCTCCTACGAGCAGTACTTC.

CDR3 region: CSASDGYTF. CDR3 nucleotides: TGCAGTGCTAGTGACGGCTACACCTTC. This chain links TRBV20-1 with TRBJ1-2; no clear D. Germline V lookup: CDR1 DFQATT, CDR2 SNEGSKA (reference sequence). Deletions cut 3 bases from V and 8 bases from J, with 4 bases between. The CDR3 runs 9 residues.

The chain recombines TRBV4-1 with TRBJ2-3; 12 nucleotides align to TRBD2. Germline values: CDR1 MGHRA, CDR2 YSYEKL. CDR3 length equals 17 residues. V shed 3 bases and J 6 bases; nucleotides not matched to a gene: 10. The CDR3 protein is CASSHPSGRGQVDTQYF. For the CDR3, the DNA is TGCGCCAGCAGCCACCCTAGCGGGAGGGGGCAGGTGGATACGCAGTATTTT.

The chain couples TRBV2 to TRBJ2-6; 7 positions agree with TRBD1. From germline, CDR1 is SNHLY and CDR2 FYNNEI. The CDR3 has 15 residues. Germline trimming cut 8 bases from V and 4 bases from J; bases unmatched to any gene: 8. CDR3 in DNA: TGTGCCAGCTTACAGGGGCCGGGAGGGGCCAACGTCCTGACTTTC. It yields the protein CASLQGPGGANVLTF.

The chain uses TRBV4-3 and TRBJ2-7, with 8 bases that match TRBD1. CDR1 LGHNA and CDR2 YSLEER come from the germline V gene. The CDR3 is made up of 16 amino acids. The J segment lost 2 bases and the V segment lost 0 bases, leaving 6 bases of the junction unmatched. The CDR3 protein is CASSQDWRTGTYEQYF. DNA of the CDR3: TGCGCCAGCAGCCAAGATTGGAGGACAGGGACCTACGAGCAGTACTTC.

This chain joins TRBV28 and TRBJ2-5; 7 bases line up with TRBD1. This CDR3 comprises 20 residues. CDR1 and CDR2 (germline): MDHEN, SYDVKM. V lost 6 bases, J lost 1 base, and 23 bases stayed unmatched. CDR3 nucleotide sequence: TGTGCCAGCAGGACTCCGGTGGGGGCCTCCAGACAGGGCCGCCAAGAGACCCAGTACTTC. Its protein product is CASRTPVGASRQGRQETQYF.

This chain connects TRBV28 to TRBJ1-5, with 7 nucleotides matching TRBD1. The germline gives CDR1 MDHEN, CDR2 SYDVKM. This CDR3 region has 14 residues. The J segment lost 3 bases and the V segment lost 5 bases, leaving 4 bases of the junction unmatched. The CDR3 DNA sequence: TGTGCCAGCAGTCTGACAGGGTTCAATCAGCCCCAGCATTTT. It translates to CASSLTGFNQPQHF.

The rearrangement joins TRBV23-1 to TRBJ2-7, with D uncertain. Being an ORF, TRBV23-1 has a function that is uncertain. The CDR3 covers 11 residues. The V end lost 2 bases, the J end lost 4 bases, and 3 bases lay between the germline ends. The CDR3 sequence: CASSQGYEQYF. As DNA, the CDR3 is TGCGCCAGCAGTCAAGGTTACGAGCAGTACTTC.

The V call is TRBV30, the J call TRBJ1-3, with D maybe TRBD1 (6 bases). Germline CDR1 GTSNPN, CDR2 SVGIG (reference sequence). The germline V and J ends were trimmed by 0 bases and 0 bases, with 9 bases remaining between them. The CDR3 totals 15 residues. The CDR3 loop reads CAWSVRTVSGNTIYF. CDR3 in DNA: TGTGCCTGGAGTGTGCGGACAGTCTCTGGAAACACCATATATTTT.

This rearrangement joins TRBV5-4 to TRBJ1-1; 10 nucleotides match TRBD1. V gave up 1 base and J gave up 7 bases; unmatched junction bases: 7. This CDR3 contains 15 residues. Germline V gene lookup returns CDR1 SGHNT and CDR2 YYREEE (reference sequence). The CDR3, as DNA: TGTGCCAGCAGCTTGCCTGACAGGGGGCTCGATGAAGCTTTCTTT. This sequence encodes CASSLPDRGLDEAFF.

V and J are TRBV15 and TRBJ1-2, with D possibly TRBD1 on 6 matching bases. Germline CDR1 and CDR2: LNHNV and YYDKDF (reference sequence). The V and J ends lost 3 bases and 3 bases respectively, with 14 bases between them. The CDR3 loop spans 15 amino acids. The CDR3 here is CATSSPGGGDYGYTF. The CDR3 nucleotides read TGTGCCACCAGCAGCCCTGGAGGGGGGGACTATGGCTACACCTTC.

This clone has a single count. CDR3 region: CASKDRMAEAFF. In DNA form, the CDR3 reads TGTGCCAGCAAGGACAGGATGGCTGAAGCTTTCTTT. This rearrangement joins TRBV2 to TRBJ1-1, with 7 bases aligning to TRBD1. After removal of 7 bases from V and 6 bases from J, the junction contained 5 bases not matched to a gene. Germline CDR1 and CDR2: SNHLY and FYNNEI. This CDR3 contains 12 residues. Based on the CDR3 plus reference TRBV2 and TRBJ1-1, the full variable domain is EPEVTQTPSHQVTQMGQEVILRCVPISNHLYFYWYRQILGQKVEFLVSFYNNEISEKSEIFDDQFSVERPDGSNFTLKIRSTKLEDSAMYFCASKDRMAEAFFGQGTRLTVV.

This clone has more than one count but fewer than ten. The V call is TRBV5-6, the J call TRBJ1-5, with D perhaps TRBD1 (6 bases). The CDR3 totals 15 residues. The germline V gene has CDR1 SGHDT and CDR2 YYEEEE. Trimming cost V 2 bases and J 0 bases, with 9 bases left between them. In DNA form, the CDR3 reads TGTGCCAGCAGCTTCGGACAGCATAGCAATCAGCCCCAGCATTTT. It is translated as CASSFGQHSNQPQHF.

The chain links TRBV7-2 to TRBJ2-1; D uncertain. Per the germline V gene, CDR1 is SGHTA and CDR2 is FQGNSA. The CDR3 has 12 residues. V lost 1 base and J lost 10, with 8 bases in between. CDR3 protein: CASSLGMTEQFF. For the CDR3, the DNA is TGTGCCAGCAGCTTAGGCATGACGGAGCAGTTCTTC.

V is TRBV15 and J is TRBJ1-6; the match to TRBD1 covers 7 bases. The length of the CDR3 is 18 residues. The V gene's germline CDR1 is LNHNV and CDR2 YYDKDF (reference sequence). V shed 6 bases, J shed 0 bases, and the junction held 11 bases outside the gene matches. The CDR3 spells CATRQGQQPSSYNSPLHF. The CDR3 coding sequence is TGTGCCACCAGACAGGGACAGCAACCGAGCTCCTATAATTCACCCCTCCACTTT.

The chain recombines TRBV6-5 with TRBJ1-2, with 9 positions matching TRBD1. Germline assignment: CDR1 MNHEY and CDR2 SVGAGI. This CDR3 is 15 amino acids long. V dropped 2 bases and J dropped 4; count of bases not matched to a gene: 5. CDR3 sequence (DNA): TGTGCCAGCAGTTACGGAGACAGGGGGGGCTATGGCTACACCTTC. Amino acid sequence: CASSYGDRGGYGYTF.

The rearrangement uses TRBV5-5 and TRBJ1-1; 7 nucleotides align to TRBD1. The V and J ends lost 4 bases and 3 bases, in that order; junction bases with no gene match: 9. Germline CDR1 and CDR2: SGHKS and YYEKEE (reference sequence). This CDR3 has 15 residues. The CDR3 reads CASSPGDRLYTEAFF. The CDR3 DNA sequence: TGTGCCAGCAGCCCGGGGGACAGACTATACACTGAAGCTTTCTTT. The variable domain in full, completed from reference TRBV5-5 and TRBJ1-1, reads DAGVTQSPTHLIKTRGQQVTLRCSPISGHKSVSWYQQVLGQGPQFIFQYYEKEERGRGNFPDRFSARQFPNYSSELNVNALLLGDSALYLCASSPGDRLYTEAFFGQGTRLTVV.

As concerns this clone: A read error may produce the germline difference seen at one junction end. The CDR3 loop reads CASSFSQEQGSF. In DNA form, the CDR3 reads TGTGCCAGCAGCTTTAGCCAGGAACAGGGTAGTTTC. This chain links TRBV11-3 with TRBJ2-7, with D maybe TRBD1 (6 bases). This CDR3 is 12 amino acids long. Germline V gene lookup returns CDR1 SGHNT and CDR2 YENEEA.

This chain uses TRBV30 with TRBJ1-5, with D perhaps matching TRBD1 (5 bases). V shed 0 bases and J shed 5 bases, with 11 bases lying between them. There are 14 residues in the CDR3. CDR1 GTSNPN and CDR2 SVGIG come from the germline V gene (reference sequence). DNA for the CDR3: TGTGCCTGGAGTGTAGGGGCGGGGGATCAGCCCCAGCATTTT. This sequence encodes CAWSVGAGDQPQHF.

V is TRBV6-1 and J is TRBJ1-1, with D uncertain. The CDR3 has 13 residues. The V gene's germline CDR1 is MNHNS and CDR2 SASEGT. The V end lost 0 bases, the J end lost 5 bases, and 7 bases lay between the germline ends. The CDR3 DNA reads TGTGCCAGCAGTGAAGCCGGAGGGACTGAAGCTTTCTTT. Translating it yields CASSEAGGTEAFF.

The genes are TRBV29-1 and TRBJ1-1, with unresolved D. Per germline, CDR1 SQVTM and CDR2 ANQGSEA. Trimming left V 4 bases short and J 0 bases short, with 3 bases between. The CDR3 runs 11 residues. In nucleotides, the CDR3 is TGCAGCGTTGGCCTGAACACTGAAGCTTTCTTT. Translated, it gives CSVGLNTEAFF. The variable domain in full, with the rest retrieved from reference TRBV29-1 and TRBJ1-1, is SAVISQKPSRDICQRGTSLTIQCQVDSQVTMMFWYRQQPGQSLTLIATANQGSEATYESGFVIDKFPISRPNLTFSTLTVSNMSPEDSSIYLCSVGLNTEAFFGQGTRLTVV.

This chain links TRBV11-2 with TRBJ1-2, with D tentatively TRBD1 (5 bases). CDR1 SGHAT and CDR2 FQNNGV come from the germline V gene. The CDR3 is 13 amino acids. The V gene lost 2 bases and the J gene lost 7 bases, with 11 bases spanning the gap. CDR3 in DNA: TGTGCCAGCAGCTTAATGTTGGGGGGTGGCTACACCTTC. Translating gives CASSLMLGGGYTF.

The V and J genes are TRBV4-3 and TRBJ1-1; D may be TRBD1 (6 bases). The CDR3 runs to 17 residues. The germline V gene has CDR1 LGHNA and CDR2 YSLEER. Trimming pared 1 base from V and 0 bases from J, leaving 15 bases between. The CDR3 spells CASSQGRPTGLNTEAFF. Written as DNA, the CDR3 is TGCGCCAGCAGCCAAGGCCGGCCGACAGGATTGAACACTGAAGCTTTCTTT.

The chain carries TRBV29-1 and TRBJ1-2, with D unresolved. From germline, CDR1 is SQVTM and CDR2 ANQGSEA. The CDR3 length is 12 residues. The V end lost 3 bases, the J end lost 3 bases, and 8 bases lay between the germline ends. The CDR3 DNA follows: TGCAGCGTTGATGGGCAGCACTATGGCTACACCTTC. Translating it yields CSVDGQHYGYTF. The complete variable domain, with remaining parts taken from reference TRBV29-1 and TRBJ1-2, reads SAVISQKPSRDICQRGTSLTIQCQVDSQVTMMFWYRQQPGQSLTLIATANQGSEATYESGFVIDKFPISRPNLTFSTLTVSNMSPEDSSIYLCSVDGQHYGYTFGSGTRLTVV.

The gene calls are TRBV5-6 and TRBJ2-2; TRBD2 matches 12 bases. The CDR3 runs to 17 residues. Germline CDR1 reads SGHDT; CDR2 reads YYEEEE. The ends lost 0 bases at V and 7 bases at J; junction bases unmatched: 7. The CDR3 here is CASSLATSGSLGGELFF. In DNA, the CDR3 is TGTGCCAGCAGCTTGGCGACTAGCGGGAGTTTAGGCGGGGAGCTGTTTTTT.

This clone was seen a handful of times. This sequence joins TRBV19 and TRBJ1-5, with 9 bases identical to TRBD1. Germline V CDR1 and CDR2: LNHDA, SQIVND (reference sequence). The junction had 4 bases not matched to a gene; V was cut back by 5 bases and J by 5 bases. The CDR3 spans 14 residues. Here the CDR3 DNA reads TGTGCCAGTAGTTACCGACAGGGGGATCAGCCCCAGCATTTT. It translates to CASSYRQGDQPQHF. Drawing the rest from reference TRBV19 and TRBJ1-5, the complete variable domain is DGGITQSPKYLFRKEGQNVTLSCEQNLNHDAMYWYRQDPGQGLRLIYYSQIVNDFQKGDIAEGYSVSREKKESFPLTVTSAQKNPTAFYLCASSYRQGDQPQHFGDGTRLSIL.